The clone carrying this T cell receptor beta chain was seen repeatedly, ten times or more. These data originate in a study of CD8 T cells in ankylosing spondylitis. With 1 base removed from V and 1 base from J, the gap between germline ends came to 11 bases. This CDR3 spans 15 amino acids. In germline, CDR1 is SGHRS, CDR2 YFSETQ. TCRdb reprocessed the 5' RACE reads with MiXCR, giving one entry per CDR3 protein. The table includes approximately 250,000 distinct CDR3 sequences, roughly a quarter detected once. Sequenced input: blood, either unsorted or a sorted T cell fraction (not recorded which). This TCR was recovered from a male donor with ankylosing spondylitis or in good health (not recorded which). This chain uses TRBV5-1 with TRBJ2-5; either TRBD1 or TRBD2 may fit D (5 bases each). CDR3 nucleotide sequence: TGCGCCAGCAGCTTGTGGCAGGGAGCCCAAGAGACCCAGTACTTC. Residues: CASSLWQGAQETQYF.